This TCR beta chain was recovered during a study of cytomegalovirus exposure and HLA in healthy donors. Study at large: Ancestry clustering placed about four fifths of around 400 genotyped donors in the Caucasian-associated cluster.

Findings and caveats of the study: Later analysis found that TCR beta chains associated with HLA were more clonally expanded than other, equally common chains. Reported findings show TCR beta sequences accurately forecast HLA-A and HLA-B alleles in most subjects. Overall, approximately 180 TCR beta chains were annotated as cytomegalovirus-associated.

60 Vbeta and 13 Jbeta primers were used in PCR. Here immunoSEQ multiplex PCR was the method, and the copy in TCRdb shows in-frame clones only, minus some. Of around 99,000 clones in the sample, less than 70% were seen once. V lost 5 bases to trimming and J lost 1 base, with 23 bases between them. The CDR3 covers 17 residues. Germline CDR1 reads SQVTM; CDR2 reads ANQGSEA. About this clone itself: No antigen is known for it.

This chain uses TRBV29-1 with TRBJ1-2, with D possibly being TRBD1 (5 bases). Sequencing was carried out using PBMCs. The receptor comes from a woman in her sixties or seventies in good health and CMV-seropositive. The CDR3 sequence: CSVRGVTPRGINYGYTF. The CDR3 nucleotides are TGCAGCGTTCGGGGCGTGACTCCGCGGGGGATTAACTATGGCTACACCTTC.